The source of this TCR beta chain is a study of radiotherapy plus CTLA-4 blockade in lung cancer (dated by TCRdb to the late 2010s). For the study in its entirety: Objective responses were observed in 18% of enrolled patients, and disease control was achieved in around 28%.

The library was built by means of the immunoSEQ multiplex PCR assay. Sourced from immuneACCESS, this table was stored by TCRdb with only in-frame sequences that have V and J called. A share of the clones is absent; for the studies checked, an unresolved V gene accounts for under half, and the remainder has no known explanation. The sample table shows around 85,000 clones, and around 86% are seen once. Just over 2% of the sample is taken by the ten largest. Focal radiation therapy combined with CTLA-4 blockade (ipilimumab) was tested in patients with chemo-refractory metastatic non-small-cell lung cancer. Taken from the germline V gene (reference sequence), the CDR1 and CDR2 loops are GTSNPN and SVGIG. Counted from cysteine to phenylalanine, this CDR3 has 15 amino acids. Of all the DNA, just the CDR3 is kept, 45 bases in frame from base 1. The junction carries 14 bases between V and J, which are trimmed by 0 bases and 6 bases respectively.

Regarding this clone: What this receptor recognizes is not known. No base qualities exist here, and no much larger clone lies one base off it. Other nucleotide sequences in the sample specify the same CDR3.

The full study reports these points: After treatment with radiotherapy and ipilimumab, TCR clones that originated in tumors expanded in peripheral blood. Increased serum interferon-beta after radiation, together with early dynamic changes in blood T cell clones, were reported to be the strongest predictors of response.

The sequence came from a human donor with non-small cell lung cancer who had a partial response to radiotherapy plus ipilimumab. The sample was peripheral blood, taken from a patient treated with radiotherapy plus ipilimumab. The chain is assembled from TRBV30 and TRBJ1-4; the D gene is unclear. The DNA sequence is TGTGCCTGGAGTGTAGGCTTTCCGGGAGATGAAAAACTGTTTTTT. This is translated as CAWSVGFPGDEKLFF.